This T cell receptor (beta chain) was documented in a study of OX40 agonist ivuxolimab in advanced cancers. Whole-study context: Treatment received earlier with anti-PD-1, anti-PD-L1 or anti-CTLA-4 agents was allowed, and more than 30% had some.

Points from the study as a whole: Both blood CD4+ and CD8+ T cells showed clonal growth by week 6 at 0.1 to 3.0 mg/kg.

Judged by abundance, this clone is medium-sized. Its specificity is not known. The data were produced by immunoSEQ multiplex PCR, yet TCRdb's version contains in-frame clones alone and is incomplete. In the table there are about 46,000 clones, over 65% of which are singletons. Germline loops: CDR1 LNHDA, CDR2 SQIVND (reference sequence). The CDR3 contains 13 residues. V was pared by 3 bases and J by 4 bases, with 9 bases between. Sequencing was performed on CD4+ or CD8+ T cells sorted from blood, taken in a trial of the OX40 agonist ivuxolimab. The receptor was isolated from an adult with an advanced solid tumor such as melanoma, head and neck, liver or kidney cancer. The rearrangement uses TRBV19 and TRBJ1-2; D is possibly TRBD1 (6 bases). In DNA, the CDR3 is TGTGCCAGTAGTATTGGGGGGGCCTATGGCTACACCTTC. Translated, it gives CASSIGGAYGYTF.